The 13 T cell receptor beta chains presented below share a single source sample, sequenced in a study of blood T cell repertoires in COVID-19. Measured with immunoSEQ multiplex PCR; TCRdb has only the in-frame clones, and not every one. The top ten clones hold approximately 12% of a sample with about 270,000 clones, around 85% of them seen once. Sequencing was carried out using peripheral blood. The receptors shown here come from a woman in her twenties or thirties with COVID-19, enrolled during active disease.

This sequence joins TRBV5-1 and TRBJ1-4, with 7 bases aligning to TRBD1. Germline CDR1 and CDR2: SGHRS and YFSETQ. V lost 0 bases and J lost 7; bases outside the gene matches: 6. The CDR3 runs to 15 residues. DNA for the CDR3: TGCGCCAGCAGCTTGGGAGGGGGCCGGGGTGAAAAACTGTTTTTT. This gives the protein CASSLGGGRGEKLFF.

Here the CDR3 DNA reads TGTGCCAGCAGCGTAGGGGGGGTCGGAGTTTACGAGCAGTACTTC. Translation: CASSVGGVGVYEQYF. This chain connects TRBV9 to TRBJ2-7; D perhaps matches TRBD2 (6 bases). The CDR3 has 15 residues. Trimming removed 0 bases from V and 4 bases from J, with 14 bases in between. In germline, CDR1 is SGDLS, CDR2 YYNGEE.

This clone was counted once. This chain links TRBV15 with TRBJ2-5; D may be TRBD1 (6 bases). The CDR3 extends over 14 amino acids. The V end was cut by 0 bases, the J end by 5 bases, with 10 bases between. CDR1 LNHNV and CDR2 YYDKDF come from the germline V gene (reference sequence). CDR3 sequence (DNA): TGTGCCACCAGCAGAGAGGGGGCGTGGGAGACCCAGTACTTC. Its protein product is CATSREGAWETQYF.

V is TRBV3-1 (or the pseudogene TRBV3-2) and J is TRBJ1-5; no firm D call. Germline V gives CDR1 LGHDT, CDR2 YNNKEL (reference sequence). V was trimmed by 0 bases and J by 2 bases, leaving 11 bases between them. The CDR3 is made up of 16 amino acids. The CDR3 here is CASSQDPGIGNQPQHF. The CDR3, as DNA: TGTGCCAGCAGCCAAGATCCGGGTATAGGCAATCAGCCCCAGCATTTT.

The chain couples TRBV4-1 to TRBJ1-2, with TRBD1 identical over 8 bases. V gave up 4 bases and J gave up 4 bases; unmatched junction bases: 8. The V gene's germline CDR1 is MGHRA and CDR2 YSYEKL. There are 15 residues in the CDR3. The CDR3 here is CASSPSTGEGYGYTF. For the CDR3, the DNA is TGCGCCAGCAGCCCCTCGACAGGGGAAGGCTATGGCTACACCTTC.

This rearrangement joins TRBV29-1 to TRBJ2-7; 7 bases map to TRBD1. Germline loops: CDR1 SQVTM, CDR2 ANQGSEA. V shed 5 bases, J shed 2 bases, and the junction held 9 bases outside the gene matches. This CDR3 has 14 residues. The CDR3, as DNA: TGCAGCGTTAGAGCGACAGGGCGAACCTACGAGCAGTACTTC. Amino acids: CSVRATGRTYEQYF.

V gene TRBV13 combines with J gene TRBJ1-1; D unresolved. With 5 bases removed from V and 4 bases from J, the gap between germline ends came to 14 bases. The CDR3 length is 14 residues. CDR1 and CDR2 from the germline V gene are PRHDT and FYEKMQ (reference sequence). The CDR3 region is CASSRTVVSTEAFF. The CDR3 coding sequence is TGTGCCAGCAGCCGAACGGTGGTATCCACTGAAGCTTTCTTT.

This clone has just a few counts. V and J are TRBV5-1 and TRBJ2-7; perhaps TRBD2 as D (7 bases). V dropped 0 bases and J dropped 2 bases, with 9 bases sitting between them. Germline loops: CDR1 SGHRS, CDR2 YFSETQ. The CDR3 runs 14 residues. CDR3 amino acids: CASSLAGGPYEQYF. The CDR3 DNA follows: TGCGCCAGCAGCTTGGCCGGGGGGCCCTACGAGCAGTACTTC. Looking up the rest from reference TRBV5-1 and TRBJ2-7 gives the full variable domain: KAGVTQTPRYLIKTRGQQVTLSCSPISGHRSVSWYQQTPGQGLQFLFEYFSETQRNKGNFPGRFSGRQFSNSRSEMNVSTLELGDSALYLCASSLAGGPYEQYFGPGTRLTVT.

The chain employs TRBV5-6 and TRBJ1-2, with D possibly being TRBD1 (6 bases). V lost 0 bases to trimming and J lost 2 bases, with 17 bases between them. The CDR3 runs 17 residues. The germline V gene encodes CDR1 SGHDT and CDR2 YYEEEE. CDR3: CASSLAGGAAGNYGYTF. The CDR3 bases are TGTGCCAGCAGCTTGGCGGGGGGCGCCGCGGGCAACTATGGCTACACCTTC.

The chain carries TRBV15 and TRBJ2-7, with D unclear. The CDR3 totals 14 residues. Per the germline V gene, CDR1 is LNHNV and CDR2 is YYDKDF (reference sequence). Deletions cut 3 bases from V and 0 bases from J, with 9 bases between. CDR3 in DNA: TGTGCCACCAGCAGCCTTTCGAGCTCCTACGAGCAGTACTTC. It translates to CATSSLSSSYEQYF.

This clone was picked up one time. V is TRBV27 and J is TRBJ2-6; D is uncertain. This CDR3 region has 16 residues. The germline V gene has CDR1 MNHEY and CDR2 SMNVEV (reference sequence). Trimming left V 6 bases short and J 0 bases short, with 12 bases between. This chain's CDR3 is CASSRTQLSGANVLTF. As DNA, the CDR3 is TGTGCCAGCAGCCGTACACAGCTCTCTGGGGCCAACGTCCTGACTTTC.

The chain links TRBV19 to TRBJ1-5; possibly TRBD1 for D (5 bases). The CDR3 consists of 17 residues. CDR1 and CDR2 from the germline V gene are LNHDA and SQIVND (reference sequence). V lost 3 bases and J 1 base, leaving 16 bases between the germline ends. In DNA form, the CDR3 reads TGTGCCAGTAGTATGTCAGGTCGGGGGAGGAGCAATCAGCCCCAGCATTTT. It is translated as CASSMSGRGRSNQPQHF.

The J gene is TRBJ2-7, the V gene TRBV28, with 7 positions matching TRBD1. Germline V CDR1 and CDR2: MDHEN, SYDVKM. Trimming took 7 bases from V and 3 from J; bases not matched to a gene: 6. The CDR3 totals 13 residues. This CDR3 is CASNDGTDYEQYF. The CDR3 DNA sequence: TGTGCCAGCAACGACGGGACAGACTACGAGCAGTACTTC.